This TCR beta chain was sequenced for a study of cytomegalovirus exposure and HLA in healthy donors. At the level of the study: Sequencing of around 200 million T cells in an earlier analysis found some 100 million unique TCR beta sequences. Notes on the study in general: In an earlier analysis, about 90% or about 30%: the productive usage of most TCR beta V segments. According to a later analysis, donors in an Asian-associated ancestry cluster reportedly had fewer N-insertions than the approximately 670-donor mean. For cytomegalovirus status, the classifier reportedly gave diagnoses with high specificity and sensitivity.

Primers for the PCR totalled 60 Vbeta and 13 Jbeta. Assay: immunoSEQ multiplex PCR; the TCRdb copy retains only in-frame clones and omits some. The sample table includes over 40,000 clones. Worth noting for this clone: The antigen remains unidentified.

This CDR3 has 15 residues. The ends were cut back, 4 bases at V and 0 bases at J, with 9 bases in the middle. Per the germline V gene, CDR1 is SGHDN and CDR2 is FVKESK. The source is a man aged 25-45 years in good health and CMV-seronegative. What was sequenced was PBMCs. V usage is TRBV14 and J usage is TRBJ1-4; possibly TRBD1 for D (6 bases). The CDR3 spells CASSPPGATNEKLFF. CDR3 nucleotide sequence: TGTGCCAGCAGCCCCCCAGGGGCAACTAATGAAAAACTGTTTTTT.